Included here is one T cell receptor (beta chain) sequence, with context. Antigen unknown. The CDR3 has 13 residues. Germline CDR1 and CDR2: MDHEN and SYDVKM. Trimming shortened V by 5 bases and J by 6 bases, and 10 bases separated the two germline ends. The sample belongs to a study of cytomegalovirus exposure and HLA in healthy donors. Study-level background: Around 180 million T cells yielded 120 million or so unique TCR beta sequences, as an earlier analysis found. Study findings and constraints: Earlier analysis yielded a pattern in which most TCR beta V segments were productive about 90% or about 30% of the time. In the analysis, some V segments, TRBV6-2 and TRBV6-3 included, were excluded as indistinguishable.

The PCR made use of 60 Vbeta and 13 Jbeta primers. Here immunoSEQ multiplex PCR was the method, and the copy in TCRdb shows in-frame clones only, minus some. The sample holds about 77,000 clones, about four fifths seen once. This chain connects TRBV28 to TRBJ1-4; possibly TRBD1 for D (6 bases). This clonotype originated in a man aged 40-49 years in good health and CMV-seronegative. Material: PBMCs. CDR3 in amino acids: CASSTQGYEKLFF. In DNA, the CDR3 is TGTGCCAGCAGTACACAGGGATATGAAAAACTGTTTTTT. The complete variable domain, with remaining parts taken from reference TRBV28 and TRBJ1-4, reads DVKVTQSSRYLVKRTGEKVFLECVQDMDHENMFWYRQDPGLGLRLIYFSYDVKMKEKGDIPEGYSVSREKKERFSLILESASTNQTSMYLCASSTQGYEKLFFGSGTQLSVL.